The clone carrying this T cell receptor (beta chain) has just a few counts. This CDR3 has 11 amino acids. Germline V gene lookup returns CDR1 SGHAT and CDR2 FQNNGV. V was pared by 2 bases and J by 3 bases, with 2 bases between. All patients reached thyroid surgery having received no treatment beforehand. These data are taken from a study of metastatic and nonmetastatic thyroid tumors. TCRdb redid the clone calls on the PCR reads using MiXCR. The data contain tens of thousands of clones, about 15% of them singletons. This chain uses TRBV11-2 with TRBJ2-7; D is unresolved. The clonotype comes from a female donor with papillary thyroid cancer or a benign thyroid nodule (not recorded which). Some clones in this sample may be carry-over from other donors' samples. Sequenced sample: blood. DNA for the CDR3: TGTGCCAGCAGCTTAATCTACGAGCAGTACTTC. Translated, it gives CASSLIYEQYF.